Here is one TCR beta chain with its context. These data come from a study of blood T cell repertoires in COVID-19. Study-wide context: Researchers got acute and convalescent COVID-19 samples from the United States, Italy and Spain. T cells, B-cell-depleted T cells, or PBMCs provided the cDNA or gDNA that served as material.

Method: immunoSEQ multiplex PCR; TCRdb's copy keeps in-frame clones and lacks some. This sample carries roughly 35,000 clones, 93% of them seen once, and the ten largest clones take 4% to 6.5%. The CDR3 has 13 amino acids. Germline lookup yields CDR1 LNHDA and CDR2 SQIVND (reference sequence). Losses at the gene ends were 2 bases for V and 14 bases for J; bases not matched to a gene: 2. The sequence was obtained from a human donor in a cohort sampled during active COVID-19. The sample taken for sequencing was peripheral blood. The chain recombines TRBV19 with TRBJ2-1; 14 bases are shared with TRBD2. The CDR3 nucleotides are TGTGCCAGTAGTATAAGGGGACTAGCGGGAGAGTTCTTC. Its protein product is CASSIRGLAGEFF.